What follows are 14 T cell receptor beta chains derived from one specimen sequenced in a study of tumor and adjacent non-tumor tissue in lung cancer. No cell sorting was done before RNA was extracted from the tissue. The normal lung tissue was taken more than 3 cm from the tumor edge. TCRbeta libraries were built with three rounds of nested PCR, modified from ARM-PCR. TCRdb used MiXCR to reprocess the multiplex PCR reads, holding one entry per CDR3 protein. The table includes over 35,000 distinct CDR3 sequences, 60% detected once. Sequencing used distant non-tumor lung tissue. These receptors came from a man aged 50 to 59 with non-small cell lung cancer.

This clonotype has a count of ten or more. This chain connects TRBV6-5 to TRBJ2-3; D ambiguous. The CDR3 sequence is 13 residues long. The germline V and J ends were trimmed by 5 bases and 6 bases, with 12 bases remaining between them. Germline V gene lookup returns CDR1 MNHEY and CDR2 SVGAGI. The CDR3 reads CASSDAARDTQYF. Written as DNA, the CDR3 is TGTGCCAGCAGTGATGCCGCGCGGGATACGCAGTATTTT.

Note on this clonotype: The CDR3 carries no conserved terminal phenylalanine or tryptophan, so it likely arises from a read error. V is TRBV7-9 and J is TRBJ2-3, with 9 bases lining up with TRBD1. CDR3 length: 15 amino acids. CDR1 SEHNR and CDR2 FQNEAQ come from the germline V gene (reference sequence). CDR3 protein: CANSLEGTGTDTQYY. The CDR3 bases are TGTGCCAACAGCTTAGAAGGGACAGGGACAGATACGCAGTATTAT.

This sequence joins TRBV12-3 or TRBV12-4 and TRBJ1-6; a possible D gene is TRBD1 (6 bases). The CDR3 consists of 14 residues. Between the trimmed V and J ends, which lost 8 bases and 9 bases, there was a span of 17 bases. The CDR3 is CASALIGTSSPLHF. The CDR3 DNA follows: TGTGCCAGCGCCCTAATAGGGACAAGTTCACCCCTCCACTTT.

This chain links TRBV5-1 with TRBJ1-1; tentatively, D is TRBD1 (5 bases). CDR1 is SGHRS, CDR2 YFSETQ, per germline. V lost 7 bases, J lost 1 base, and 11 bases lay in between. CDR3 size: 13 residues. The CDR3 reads CASLGPGNTEAFF. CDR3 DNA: TGCGCCAGCTTGGGACCGGGGAACACTGAAGCTTTCTTT.

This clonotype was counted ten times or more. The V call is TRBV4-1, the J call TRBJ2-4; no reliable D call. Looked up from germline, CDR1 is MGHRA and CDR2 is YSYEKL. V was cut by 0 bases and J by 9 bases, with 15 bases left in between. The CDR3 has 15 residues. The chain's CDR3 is CASSQDHPANGIQYF. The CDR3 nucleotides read TGCGCCAGCAGCCAAGATCACCCTGCAAATGGCATTCAGTACTTC.

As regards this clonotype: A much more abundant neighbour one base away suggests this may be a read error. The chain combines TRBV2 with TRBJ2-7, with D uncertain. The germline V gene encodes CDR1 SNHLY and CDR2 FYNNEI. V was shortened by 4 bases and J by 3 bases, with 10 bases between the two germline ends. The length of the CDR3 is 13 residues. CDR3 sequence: CASSGVQSYEQYF. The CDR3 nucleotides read TGTGCCAGCAGTGGCGTGCAGAGCTACGAGCAGTACTTC. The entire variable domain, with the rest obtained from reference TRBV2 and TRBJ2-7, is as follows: EPEVTQTPSHQVTQMGQEVILRCVPISNHLYFYWYRQILGQKVEFLVSFYNNEISEKSEIFDDQFSVERPDGSNFTLKIRSTKLEDSAMYFCASSGVQSYEQYFGPGTRLTVT.

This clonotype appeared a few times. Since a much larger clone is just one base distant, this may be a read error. Here the CDR3 reads CASSESKAGRQETRYF. The DNA for the CDR3 is TGCGCCAGCAGTGAGTCGAAAGCGGGGCGCCAAGAGACCCGGTACTTC. V usage is TRBV10-2 and J usage is TRBJ2-5, with TRBD2 matching over 7 bases. This CDR3 has 16 residues. The germline CDR1 and CDR2 sequences are WSHSY and SAAADI.

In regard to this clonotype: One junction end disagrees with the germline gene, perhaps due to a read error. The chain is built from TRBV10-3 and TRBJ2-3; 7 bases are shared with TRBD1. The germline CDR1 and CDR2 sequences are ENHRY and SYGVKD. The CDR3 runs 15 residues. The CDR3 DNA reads TGTGCCAACAGTGAAAGACAGGGAGTAGGAGATACGCAGTATTTT. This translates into CANSERQGVGDTQYF.

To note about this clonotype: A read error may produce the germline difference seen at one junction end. This CDR3 reads CSAEIQANTEAFF. In nucleotides, the CDR3 is TGCAGCGCTGAAATTCAGGCGAACACTGAAGCTTTCTTT. The chain couples TRBV29-1 to TRBJ1-1; no clear D gene. The CDR3 contains 13 residues. Germline assignment: CDR1 SQVTM and CDR2 ANQGSEA.

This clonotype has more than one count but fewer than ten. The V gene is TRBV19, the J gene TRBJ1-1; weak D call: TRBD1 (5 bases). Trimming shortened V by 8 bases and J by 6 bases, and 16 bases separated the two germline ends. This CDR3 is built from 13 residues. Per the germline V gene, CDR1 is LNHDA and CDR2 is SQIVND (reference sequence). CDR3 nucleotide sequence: TGTGCCAGTTACACCGGGGCCCTCTCTGAAGCTTTCTTT. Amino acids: CASYTGALSEAFF. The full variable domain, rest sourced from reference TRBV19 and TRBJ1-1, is DGGITQSPKYLFRKEGQNVTLSCEQNLNHDAMYWYRQDPGQGLRLIYYSQIVNDFQKGDIAEGYSVSREKKESFPLTVTSAQKNPTAFYLCASYTGALSEAFFGQGTRLTVV.

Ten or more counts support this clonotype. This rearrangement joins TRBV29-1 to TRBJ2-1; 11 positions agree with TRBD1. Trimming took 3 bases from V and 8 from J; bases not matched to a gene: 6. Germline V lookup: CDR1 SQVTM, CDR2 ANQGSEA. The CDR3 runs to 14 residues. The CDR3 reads CSVEDRGQVDEQFF. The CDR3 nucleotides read TGCAGCGTTGAGGACAGGGGGCAGGTCGATGAGCAGTTCTTC.

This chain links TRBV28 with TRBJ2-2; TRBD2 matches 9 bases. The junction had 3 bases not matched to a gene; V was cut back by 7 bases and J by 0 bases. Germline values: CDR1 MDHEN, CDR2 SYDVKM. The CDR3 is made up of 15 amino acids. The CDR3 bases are TGTGCCAGCAAAATAGCGGGGGCGAACACCGGGGAGCTGTTTTTT. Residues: CASKIAGANTGELFF.

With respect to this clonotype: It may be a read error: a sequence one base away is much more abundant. The CDR3 DNA follows: TGTGCCAGCAGTAACATCCAACAATCGCAGTATTTT. Translated: CASSNIQQSQYF. The genes are TRBV6-5 and TRBJ2-3; D is ambiguous. Germline lookup yields CDR1 MNHEY and CDR2 SVGAGI. There are 12 residues in the CDR3. V lost 5 bases and J lost 10, with 13 bases in between.

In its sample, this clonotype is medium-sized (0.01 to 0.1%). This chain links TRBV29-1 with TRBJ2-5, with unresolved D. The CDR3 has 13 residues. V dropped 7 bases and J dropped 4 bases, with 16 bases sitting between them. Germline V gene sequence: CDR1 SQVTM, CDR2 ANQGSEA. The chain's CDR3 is CSALIQDGETQYF. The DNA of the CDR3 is TGCAGCGCTTTAATACAAGACGGAGAGACCCAGTACTTC.